This entry describes one T cell receptor beta chain. The antigen is undetermined. The record originates from a study of blood T cells in healthy people across ages. For the second PCR, which ran for about 7 to 12 cycles, a sample-barcoded 5' primer and a J-beta primer mix were used. Each cDNA molecule was tagged by a template-switch adaptor that had 12 random nucleotides. TCRdb itself ran the 5' RACE reads through MiXCR, one entry per CDR3 protein. The top ten hold roughly 14% of the sample, which has about 1.1 million distinct CDR3 sequences, roughly two fifths seen once. Study-level findings and limits: Researchers judged that diversity estimates from one million T cells fell short of true values. Donors of long life had a larger count of naive CD4+ cells and greater diversity than aged donors.

CDR1 and CDR2 (germline): SGHDT, YYEEEE. V shed 1 base and J shed 0 bases, with 12 bases lying between them. The CDR3 runs 16 residues. The rearrangement joins TRBV5-6 to TRBJ2-3; D call uncertain. The TCR sequence derives from a man between 18 and 29 years old in good health. Sequenced material: blood. The CDR3, as DNA: TGTGCCAGCAGCTTGACGGTTCTGTCTAGCACAGATACGCAGTATTTT. Encoded protein: CASSLTVLSSTDTQYF.